Listed below are T cell receptor beta chains from one sample, sequenced in a study of technical replicates of blood from a few donors. This table comes from immunoSEQ multiplex PCR, and its TCRdb copy is limited to in-frame clones, with some not included. Among tens of thousands of clones listed, 98% were seen once. The sequencing input was T cells isolated from PBMCs. The receptors originated from a human donor in good health. Each CDR3 is given with its conserved first and last residue. The D gene is left open where the match is weak. Clone size is not always given. Where it is, it says once, few, many or a class for expanded clones.

d_call	clone_size	v_call	j_call	cdr3_nt	cdr3_aa
TRBD1	NA	TRBV14	TRBJ2-7	TGTGCCAGCAGCCCATCGTACGGGACAGGAGTTTACGAGCAGTACTTC	CASSPSYGTGVYEQYF
NA	NA	TRBV9	TRBJ1-2	TGTGCCAGCAGCGTAGTCCCGGGATCTGTCTATGGCTACACCTTC	CASSVVPGSVYGYTF
TRBD1	NA	TRBV7-9	TRBJ1-1	TGTGCCAGCAGCTTGACAGGGGGTAAAGCTTTCTTT	CASSLTGGKAFF
NA	once	TRBV5-4	TRBJ2-6	TGTGCCAGCAGCTTGGGAGGCAGCCTTACCATCCTCTCTGGGGCCAACGTCCTGACTTTC	CASSLGGSLTILSGANVLTF
TRBD1	NA	TRBV5-1	TRBJ2-5	TGCGCCAGCAGCAAGGGACAGGGGTTCCAAGAGACCCAGTACTTC	CASSKGQGFQETQYF
TRBD2	NA	TRBV4-1	TRBJ2-7	TGCGCCAGCAGCCAAGTCACTAGCGATTTCTACGAGCAGTACTTC	CASSQVTSDFYEQYF
NA	NA	TRBV7-8	TRBJ2-1	TGTGCCAGCAGCTTGGATAAGCAGGACAATGAGCAGTTCTTC	CASSLDKQDNEQFF
TRBD1	NA	TRBV13	TRBJ2-1	TGTGCCAGCAGCTTAAGGACAGGGGGACCGATGGTCGATGAGCAGTTCTTC	CASSLRTGGPMVDEQFF
NA	NA	TRBV2	TRBJ1-6	TGTGCCAGCAGAACACAGGAAAGCTCCTATAATTCACCCCTCCACTTT	CASRTQESSYNSPLHF
TRBD1	NA	TRBV25-1	TRBJ1-2	TGTGCCAGCAGTGATCCGCGGACAGGGGAGGCTGGCTACACCTTC	CASSDPRTGEAGYTF
NA	once	TRBV4-1	TRBJ2-7	TGCGCCAGCAGCCAGCCGGAGGATAACTACGAGCAGTACTTC	CASSQPEDNYEQYF
NA	NA	TRBV5-4	TRBJ2-5	TGTGCCAGCAGCTTGGGAAGCCACCAAGAGACCCAGTACTTC	CASSLGSHQETQYF
TRBD1	NA	TRBV7-9	TRBJ2-2	TGTGCCAGCAGCACCGGGACAGGGACCGGGGAGCTGTTTTTT	CASSTGTGTGELFF
NA	NA	TRBV7-6	TRBJ1-2	TGTGCCAGCAGCTCTTCTGGGGGGGTGTCGGACTATGGCTACACCTTC	CASSSSGGVSDYGYTF
NA	NA	TRBV11-3	TRBJ1-2	TGTGCCAGCAGCTCAAATTGCAGGGCCAGCTATGGCTACACCTTC	CASSSNCRASYGYTF
TRBD1	NA	TRBV7-2	TRBJ2-7	TGTGCCAGCAGCTTATCGGGACAGGGTTTTTACGAGCAGTACTTC	CASSLSGQGFYEQYF
NA	NA	TRBV2	TRBJ2-5	TGTGCCAGCAGACGGGACAACCAAGAGACCCAGTACTTC	CASRRDNQETQYF
NA	NA	TRBV11-3	TRBJ2-7	TGTGCCAGCAGCTTAGAGGCAGGGGCCAACTACGAGCAGTACTTC	CASSLEAGANYEQYF
NA	NA	TRBV7-9	TRBJ1-5	TGTGCCAGCAGCGATACAGGATCCAATCAGCCCCAGCATTTT	CASSDTGSNQPQHF
NA	NA	TRBV9	TRBJ1-5	TGTGCCAGCAGTATTGGCAATCAGCCCCAGCATTTT	CASSIGNQPQHF
TRBD2	NA	TRBV30	TRBJ2-3	TGTGCCTGGAGTGGGGAGGGAAGTGTCGACACAGATACGCAGTATTTT	CAWSGEGSVDTDTQYF
NA	NA	TRBV14	TRBJ1-1	TGTGCCAGCAGCCAAGGGACCCCGGGGGTAGCTTTCTTT	CASSQGTPGVAFF
TRBD1	NA	TRBV7-9	TRBJ2-1	TGTGCCAGCCGGGACAGAATATACAATGAGCAGTTCTTC	CASRDRIYNEQFF
TRBD1	NA	TRBV6-1	TRBJ1-5	TGTGCCAGCAGCGACCTAAACAGGGGGGATCAGCCCCAGCATTTT	CASSDLNRGDQPQHF
TRBD1	NA	TRBV6-6	TRBJ1-5	TGTGCCAGCAGGGGACAGGGTAATGGCAATCAGCCCCAGCATTTT	CASRGQGNGNQPQHF
NA	NA	TRBV7-9	TRBJ2-5	TGTGCCAGCAGCTTAGGGGCAGGGGCTACGAAACAGACCCAGTACTTC	CASSLGAGATKQTQYF
TRBD1	NA	TRBV4-1	TRBJ2-1	TGCGCCAGCAGTCAACGACAGGGGGCGGGCGATGAGCAGTTCTTC	CASSQRQGAGDEQFF
NA	once	TRBV7-2	TRBJ1-2	TGTGCCAGCAGCCCCCCATCGAGGGGCTACACCTTC	CASSPPSRGYTF
TRBD2	NA	TRBV28	TRBJ2-2	TGTGCCAGCAGTTTTGTGGGGACTAGCGTCACCGGGGAGCTGTTTTTT	CASSFVGTSVTGELFF
TRBD1	once	TRBV15	TRBJ1-5	TGTGCCACCAGCAGAGGTCCGGGACAGGGGGATCGCAATCAGCCCCAGCATTTT	CATSRGPGQGDRNQPQHF
NA	NA	TRBV5-1	TRBJ1-1	TGCGCCAGCAGGGGCGATGAGGGATTGAACACTGAAGCTTTCTTT	CASRGDEGLNTEAFF
NA	NA	TRBV5-1	TRBJ2-2	TGCGCCAGCAGGATTCAGGGAAACACCGGGGAGCTGTTTTTT	CASRIQGNTGELFF
NA	NA	TRBV27	TRBJ1-6	TGTGCCAGCAGTTTTGGGGGCAATTCACCCCTCCACTTT	CASSFGGNSPLHF
NA	NA	TRBV6-5	TRBJ2-5	TGTGCCAGCAGGCAACAGGGGGGGGAGACCCAGTACTTC	CASRQQGGETQYF
NA	once	TRBV11-1	TRBJ2-7	TGTGCCAGCAGCGCCGACAGTTACGAGCAGTACTTC	CASSADSYEQYF
NA	NA	TRBV6-1	TRBJ1-1	TGTGCCAGCAGTGAATTAGCCGGCTCGGGAGCTTTCTTT	CASSELAGSGAFF
NA	NA	TRBV7-9	TRBJ2-5	TGTGCCAGCAGGAACGACGGGGGTCTTGATTACTTC	CASRNDGGLDYF
TRBD1	once	TRBV28	TRBJ2-7	TGTGCCAGCAGTTTTCGGACAGGGGGCTCCTACGAGCAGTACTTC	CASSFRTGGSYEQYF
NA	NA	TRBV10-1	TRBJ2-3	TGCGCCAGCAGTGAGTTAAGCACAGATACGCAGTATTTT	CASSELSTDTQYF
NA	NA	TRBV4-1	TRBJ2-7	TGCGCCAGCAGCCGAGGTGAGCGGCCTGGGGACGAGCAGTACTTC	CASSRGERPGDEQYF
TRBD2	NA	TRBV5-1	TRBJ2-1	TGCGCCAGCAGCTTCGGGAGGCAGCAGTTCTTC	CASSFGRQQFF
NA	NA	TRBV5-5	TRBJ1-1	TGTGCCAGCAGCCAACAGCCGAACACTGAAGCTTTCTTT	CASSQQPNTEAFF
NA	NA	TRBV13	TRBJ1-6	TGTGCCAGCCCAGACCGCAGGGGTAAGGGGAATTCACCCCTCCACTTT	CASPDRRGKGNSPLHF
TRBD1	NA	TRBV7-9	TRBJ1-6	TGTGCCAGCAGAAGCGAGGACAGGCGGTCACCCCTCCACTTT	CASRSEDRRSPLHF
NA	NA	TRBV5-4	TRBJ2-2	TGTGCCACCGGCGGAGAGAACACCGGGGAGCTGTTTTTT	CATGGENTGELFF
NA	NA	TRBV4-1	TRBJ1-1	TGCGCCAGCAGCCATAGGGGTTTGAACACTGAAGCTTTCTTT	CASSHRGLNTEAFF
TRBD1	NA	TRBV11-1	TRBJ2-5	TGTGCCAGCAGCTTACTAACAGGGGCCGAAAACTGGCCCCAAGAGACCCAGTACTTC	CASSLLTGAENWPQETQYF
NA	NA	TRBV25-1	TRBJ2-5	TGTGCCAGCAGTGATATGACAGCCCGAGAGACCCAGTACTTC	CASSDMTARETQYF
NA	NA	TRBV5-4	TRBJ2-3	TGTGCCAGCAGCTTGACAGCCACAGATACGCAGTATTTT	CASSLTATDTQYF
NA	NA	TRBV29-1	TRBJ1-3	TGCAGCGTCGAGACAGGATTAAACGGAAACACCATATATTTT	CSVETGLNGNTIYF
NA	NA	TRBV25-1	TRBJ1-5	TGTGCCAGCAGTGAAGAGGAGGGGCGCATTCAGCCCCAGCATTTT	CASSEEEGRIQPQHF
NA	NA	TRBV11-2	TRBJ2-2	TGTGCCAGCTATGCAGCGAACACCGGGGAGCTGTTTTTT	CASYAANTGELFF
NA	once	TRBV27	TRBJ2-5	TGTGCCAGCAGGACTATCGGCGGGGAAGAGACCCAGTACTTC	CASRTIGGEETQYF
TRBD1	NA	TRBV19	TRBJ1-1	TGTGCCAGTAGTATCGCAGGGGGCGGATCCTTCTTT	CASSIAGGGSFF
NA	NA	TRBV29-1	TRBJ2-5	TGCAGCGAAAGGACACGCCAAGAGACCCAGTACTTC	CSERTRQETQYF